Each of the 11 T cell receptor beta chains below was sequenced from the same sample in a study of Tregs in tolerant kidney transplant recipients. Generated by immunoSEQ multiplex PCR, the TCRdb table keeps only in-frame clones and is missing some. This repertoire shows about 240,000 clones, roughly 84% found once; its top ten account for under 0.65%. Sequenced material: CD4+ T cells from blood. Receptors originate from a human donor in good health.

The genes are TRBV5-1 and TRBJ2-7; 7 positions match TRBD2. V lost 6 bases and J lost 3; bases outside the gene matches: 3. CDR1 SGHRS and CDR2 YFSETQ come from the germline V gene. The CDR3 consists of 12 residues. DNA of the CDR3: TGCGCCAGCAATGGGGACTACTACGAGCAGTACTTC. This encodes CASNGDYYEQYF.

The V call is TRBV7-6, the J call TRBJ2-1, with 8 bases aligning to TRBD2. CDR1 and CDR2 (germline): SGHVS, FNYEAQ. The J segment lost 6 bases and the V segment lost 1 base, leaving 14 bases of the junction unmatched. This CDR3 has 18 amino acids. In DNA form, the CDR3 reads TGTGCCAGCAGCTTAGTGCCCCTCCTTCGGGAGGGGGGCAATGAGCAGTTCTTC. Protein sequence: CASSLVPLLREGGNEQFF.

This sequence joins TRBV15 and TRBJ1-6; D not resolved. Germline V gene data show CDR1 as LNHNV and CDR2 as YYDKDF (reference sequence). This CDR3 is built from 13 residues. Trimming pared 11 bases from V and 9 bases from J, leaving 17 bases between. CDR3: CASQGQAGSPLHF. The DNA of the CDR3 is TGTGCCTCCCAAGGGCAAGCTGGTTCACCCCTCCACTTT.

This clone was seen once. This chain links TRBV29-1 with TRBJ1-2; 8 bases are a match to TRBD1. V shed 7 bases and J 4 bases; nucleotides not matched to a gene: 8. This CDR3 has 13 amino acids. The germline V gene has CDR1 SQVTM and CDR2 ANQGSEA. CDR3 in DNA: TGCAGCGCCTCTCGGACAGGGAGCTATGGCTACACCTTC. Encoded protein: CSASRTGSYGYTF.

The J gene is TRBJ1-6, the V gene TRBV4-2; 7 nucleotides align to TRBD1. V trimming: 4 bases; J trimming: 5 bases; junction bases outside the gene matches: 11. This CDR3 comprises 17 residues. CDR1 is LGHNA and CDR2 is YNFKEQ in the germline V gene. In DNA, the CDR3 is TGTGCCAGCAGCCGTCAAGGAGGGGGCCAGGATAATTCACCCCTCCACTTT. This sequence encodes CASSRQGGGQDNSPLHF.

In its sample, this clone was seen once. The chain links TRBV19 to TRBJ1-4; D is unclear. Germline lookup yields CDR1 LNHDA and CDR2 SQIVND (reference sequence). The V end was cut by 5 bases, the J end by 8 bases, with 18 bases between. The length of the CDR3 is 15 residues. This CDR3 is CASSLGAATREKLFF. Here the CDR3 DNA reads TGTGCCAGTAGTCTCGGCGCTGCAACTAGGGAAAAACTGTTTTTT.

The chain is built from TRBV7-2 and TRBJ1-5, with 11 bases that match TRBD1. Trimming cost V 0 bases and J 4 bases; bases outside gene matches: 5. CDR1 SGHTA and CDR2 FQGNSA come from the germline V gene. This CDR3 contains 17 residues. CDR3 in DNA: TGTGCCAGCAGCTTAGCCGGACAGGGGGCGAGAAATCAGCCCCAGCATTTT. Amino acids: CASSLAGQGARNQPQHF.

The V call is TRBV5-1, the J call TRBJ2-6, with D hard to call. Trimming cost V 5 bases and J 4 bases, with 10 bases left between them. The CDR3 has 14 amino acids. Germline values: CDR1 SGHRS, CDR2 YFSETQ. CDR3 region: CASRDPLGANVLTF. The CDR3 DNA sequence: TGCGCCAGCAGGGATCCCTTGGGGGCCAACGTCCTGACTTTC.

The chain recombines TRBV9 with TRBJ1-4; 10 bases are shared with TRBD1. The CDR3 is 16 residues long. The germline gives CDR1 SGDLS, CDR2 YYNGEE. J gave up 5 bases and V 3 bases, and 7 bases lay outside the gene matches. CDR3 residues: CASSGPRTGGNEKLFF. CDR3 DNA: TGTGCCAGCAGCGGACCGAGGACAGGGGGGAATGAAAAACTGTTTTTT.

The chain couples TRBV18 to TRBJ2-7; D not resolved. Germline V gene data show CDR1 as KGHSH and CDR2 as LQKENI. V lost 1 base and J lost 3, with 7 bases in between. The CDR3 has 13 residues. CDR3 in DNA: TGTGCCAGCTCACCACTTGCAAGCTACGAGCAGTACTTC. Its translation is CASSPLASYEQYF. Combining the CDR3 with reference TRBV18 and TRBJ2-7 gives the whole variable domain NAGVMQNPRHLVRRRGQEARLRCSPMKGHSHVYWYRQLPEEGLKFMVYLQKENIIDESGMPKERFSAEFPKEGPSILRIQQVVRGDSAAYFCASSPLASYEQYFGPGTRLTVT.

The rearrangement joins TRBV6-1 to TRBJ1-5; D gene uncertain. Germline loops: CDR1 MNHNS, CDR2 SASEGT. V lost 7 bases and J 0 bases, leaving 4 bases between the germline ends. The CDR3 length is 12 residues. The CDR3 is CASTSSNQPQHF. The DNA of the CDR3 is TGTGCCAGCACGAGTAGCAATCAGCCCCAGCATTTT.